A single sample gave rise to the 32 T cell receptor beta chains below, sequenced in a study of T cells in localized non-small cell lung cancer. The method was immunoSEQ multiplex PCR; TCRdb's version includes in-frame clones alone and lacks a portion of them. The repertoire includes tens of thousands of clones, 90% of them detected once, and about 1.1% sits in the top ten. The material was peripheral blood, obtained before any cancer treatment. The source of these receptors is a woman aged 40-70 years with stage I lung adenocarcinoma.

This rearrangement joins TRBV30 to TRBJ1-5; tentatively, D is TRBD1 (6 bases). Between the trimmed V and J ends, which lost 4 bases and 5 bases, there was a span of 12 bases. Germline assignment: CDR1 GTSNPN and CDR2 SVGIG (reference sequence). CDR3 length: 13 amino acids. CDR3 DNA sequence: TGTGCCTGGAAGGCGGCAGGGGATCAGCCCCAGCATTTT. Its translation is CAWKAAGDQPQHF.

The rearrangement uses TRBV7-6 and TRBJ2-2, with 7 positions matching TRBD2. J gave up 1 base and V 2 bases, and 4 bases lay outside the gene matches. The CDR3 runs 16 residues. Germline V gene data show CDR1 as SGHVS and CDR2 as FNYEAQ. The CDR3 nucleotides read TGTGCCAGCAGCTTATCGGGGGGATGGAACACCGGGGAGCTGTTTTTT. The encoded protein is CASSLSGGWNTGELFF. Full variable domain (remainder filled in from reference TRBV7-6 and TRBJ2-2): GAGVSQSPRYKVTKRGQDVALRCDPISGHVSLYWYRQALGQGPEFLTYFNYEAQQDKSGLPNDRFSAERPEGSISTLTIQRTEQRDSAMYRCASSLSGGWNTGELFFGEGSRLTVL.

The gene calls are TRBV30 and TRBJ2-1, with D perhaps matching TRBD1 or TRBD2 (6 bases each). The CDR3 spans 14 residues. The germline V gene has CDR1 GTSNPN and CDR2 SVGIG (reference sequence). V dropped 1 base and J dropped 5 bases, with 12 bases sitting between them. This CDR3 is CAWSARRGDNEQFF. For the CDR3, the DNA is TGTGCCTGGAGTGCCCGGAGGGGGGACAATGAGCAGTTCTTC.

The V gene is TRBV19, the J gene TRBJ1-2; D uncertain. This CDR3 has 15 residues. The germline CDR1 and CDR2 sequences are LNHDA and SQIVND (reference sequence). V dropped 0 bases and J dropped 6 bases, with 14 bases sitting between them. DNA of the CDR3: TGTGCCAGTAGTATAGATCTGCGGCCGCCGGATGGCTACACCTTC. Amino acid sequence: CASSIDLRPPDGYTF.

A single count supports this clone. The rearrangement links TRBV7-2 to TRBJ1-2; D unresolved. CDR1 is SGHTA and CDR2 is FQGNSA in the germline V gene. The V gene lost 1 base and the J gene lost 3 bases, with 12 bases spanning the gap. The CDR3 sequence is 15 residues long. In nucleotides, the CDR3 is TGTGCCAGCAGCTTAGGAGCTTCGGTGGACTATGGCTACACCTTC. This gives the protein CASSLGASVDYGYTF.

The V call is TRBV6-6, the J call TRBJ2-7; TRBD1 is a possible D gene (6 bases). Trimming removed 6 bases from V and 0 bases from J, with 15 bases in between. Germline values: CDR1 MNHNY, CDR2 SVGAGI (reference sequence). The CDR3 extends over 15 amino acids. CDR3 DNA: TGTGCCAGCAGCGGTCGACAGGACACCTCCTACGAGCAGTACTTC. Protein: CASSGRQDTSYEQYF.

The CDR3 sequence is CASSEYENEKLFF. Written as DNA, the CDR3 is TGTGCCAGCAGTGAGTACGAGAATGAAAAACTGTTTTTT. The gene calls are TRBV2 and TRBJ1-4; D uncertain. This CDR3 is 13 amino acids long. Per the germline V gene, CDR1 is SNHLY and CDR2 is FYNNEI. Trimming cost V 3 bases and J 5 bases, with 7 bases left between them.

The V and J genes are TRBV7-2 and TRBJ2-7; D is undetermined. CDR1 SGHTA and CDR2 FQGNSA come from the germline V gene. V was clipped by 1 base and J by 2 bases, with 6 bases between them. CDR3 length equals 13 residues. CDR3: CASSLDLAYEQYF. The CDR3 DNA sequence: TGTGCCAGCAGCTTAGATCTGGCCTACGAGCAGTACTTC.

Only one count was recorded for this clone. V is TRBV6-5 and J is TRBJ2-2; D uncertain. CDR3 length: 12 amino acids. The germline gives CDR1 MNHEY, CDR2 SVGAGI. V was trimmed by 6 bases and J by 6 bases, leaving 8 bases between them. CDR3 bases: TGTGCCAGCAGCCTCGGGTCCGGGGAGCTGTTTTTT. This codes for CASSLGSGELFF.

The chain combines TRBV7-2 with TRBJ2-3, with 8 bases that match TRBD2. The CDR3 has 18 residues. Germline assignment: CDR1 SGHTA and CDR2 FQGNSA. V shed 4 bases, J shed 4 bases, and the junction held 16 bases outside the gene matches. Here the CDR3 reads CASSSRLSGNYAPDTQYF. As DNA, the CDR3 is TGTGCCAGCAGCTCCCGCCTTAGCGGGAATTATGCTCCAGATACGCAGTATTTT.

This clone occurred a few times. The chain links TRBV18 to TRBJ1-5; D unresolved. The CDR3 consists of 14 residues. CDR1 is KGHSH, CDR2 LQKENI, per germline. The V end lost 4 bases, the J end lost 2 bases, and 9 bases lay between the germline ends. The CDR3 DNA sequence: TGTGCCAGCTCACGGAGCGAAGGCAATCAGCCCCAGCATTTT. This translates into CASSRSEGNQPQHF.

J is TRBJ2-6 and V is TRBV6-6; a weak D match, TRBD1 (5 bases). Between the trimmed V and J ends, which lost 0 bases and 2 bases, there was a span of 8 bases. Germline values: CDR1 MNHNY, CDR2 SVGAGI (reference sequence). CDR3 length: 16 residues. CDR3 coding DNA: TGTGCCAGCAGTTACTCGACAGCTACTGGGGCCAACGTCCTGACTTTC. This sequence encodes CASSYSTATGANVLTF.

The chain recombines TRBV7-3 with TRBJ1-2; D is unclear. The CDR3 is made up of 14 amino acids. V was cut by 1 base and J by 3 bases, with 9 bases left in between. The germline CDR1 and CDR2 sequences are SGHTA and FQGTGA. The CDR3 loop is CASSLNREDYGYTF. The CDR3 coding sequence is TGTGCCAGCAGCTTAAACAGAGAAGACTATGGCTACACCTTC. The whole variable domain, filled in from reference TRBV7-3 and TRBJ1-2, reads GAGVSQTPSNKVTEKGKYVELRCDPISGHTALYWYRQSLGQGPEFLIYFQGTGAADDSGLPNDRFFAVRPEGSVSTLKIQRTERGDSAVYLCASSLNREDYGYTFGSGTRLTVV.

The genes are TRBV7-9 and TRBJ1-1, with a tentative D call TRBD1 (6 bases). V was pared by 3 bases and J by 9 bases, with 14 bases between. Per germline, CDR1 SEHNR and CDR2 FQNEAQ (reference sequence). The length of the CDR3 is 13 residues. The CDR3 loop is CASSFGGAYQAFF. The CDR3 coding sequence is TGTGCCAGCAGCTTTGGGGGGGCGTACCAAGCTTTCTTT.

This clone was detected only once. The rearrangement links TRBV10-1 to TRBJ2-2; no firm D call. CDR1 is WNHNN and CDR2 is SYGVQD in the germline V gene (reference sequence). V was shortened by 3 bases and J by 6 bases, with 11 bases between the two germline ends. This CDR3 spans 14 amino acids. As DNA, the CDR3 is TGCGCCAGCAGTGAATCAAGATACGCCGGGGAGCTGTTTTTT. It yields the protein CASSESRYAGELFF.

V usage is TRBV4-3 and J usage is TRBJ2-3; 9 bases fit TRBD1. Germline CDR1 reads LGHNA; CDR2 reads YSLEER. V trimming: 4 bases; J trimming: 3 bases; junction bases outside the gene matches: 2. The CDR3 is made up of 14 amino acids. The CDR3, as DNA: TGCGCCAGCAGCCTGGACAGGGGAACAGATACGCAGTATTTT. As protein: CASSLDRGTDTQYF.

CDR3 nucleotide sequence: TGTGCCAGCAGTTTATATCGGACAGGGGGAGATGGCTACACCTTC. Residues: CASSLYRTGGDGYTF. The genes are TRBV27 and TRBJ1-2, with 10 bases that match TRBD1. V shed 1 base, J shed 6 bases, and the junction held 5 bases outside the gene matches. The CDR3 runs 15 residues. CDR1 is MNHEY and CDR2 is SMNVEV in the germline V gene (reference sequence).

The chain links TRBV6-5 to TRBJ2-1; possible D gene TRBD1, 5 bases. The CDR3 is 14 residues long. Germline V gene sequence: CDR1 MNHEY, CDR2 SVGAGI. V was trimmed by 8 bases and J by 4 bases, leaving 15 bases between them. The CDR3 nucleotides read TGTGCCAGCGGGCAGGGAAGCGTTTACAATGAGCAGTTCTTC. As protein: CASGQGSVYNEQFF.

CDR3 region: CASRSAISYEQYF. The CDR3 region has the DNA TGTGCCAGCAGGTCAGCAATCTCCTACGAGCAGTACTTC. J is TRBJ2-7 and V is TRBV28; D unresolved. Germline CDR1 reads MDHEN; CDR2 reads SYDVKM. Trimming pared 6 bases from V and 0 bases from J, leaving 9 bases between. The CDR3 contains 13 residues.

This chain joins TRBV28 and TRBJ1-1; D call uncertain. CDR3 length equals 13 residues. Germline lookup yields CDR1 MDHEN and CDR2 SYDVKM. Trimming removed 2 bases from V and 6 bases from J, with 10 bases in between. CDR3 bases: TGTGCCAGCAGTTTAGTAGGGCAATCTGAAGCTTTCTTT. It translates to CASSLVGQSEAFF.

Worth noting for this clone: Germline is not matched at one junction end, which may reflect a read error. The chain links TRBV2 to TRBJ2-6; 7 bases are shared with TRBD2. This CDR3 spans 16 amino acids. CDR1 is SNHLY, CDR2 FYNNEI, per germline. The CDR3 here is CASSEAGSSGANVLTF. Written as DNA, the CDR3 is TGTGCCAGCAGCGAAGCGGGGAGTTCTGGGGCCAACGTCCTGACTTTC.

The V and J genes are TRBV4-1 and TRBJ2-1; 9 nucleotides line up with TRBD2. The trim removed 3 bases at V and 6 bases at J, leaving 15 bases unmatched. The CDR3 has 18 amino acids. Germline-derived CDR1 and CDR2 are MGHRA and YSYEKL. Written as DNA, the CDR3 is TGCGCCAGCAGCCAGGTGACTCGAGGCGGGAGGGCGAGCAATGAGCAGTTCTTC. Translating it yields CASSQVTRGGRASNEQFF.

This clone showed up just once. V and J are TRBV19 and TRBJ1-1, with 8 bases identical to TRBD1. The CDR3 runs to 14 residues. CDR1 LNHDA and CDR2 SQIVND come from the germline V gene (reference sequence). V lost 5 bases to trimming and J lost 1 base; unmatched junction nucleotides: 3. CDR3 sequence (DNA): TGTGCCAGTAGTGTCACAGGGGGGAACACTGAAGCTTTCTTT. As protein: CASSVTGGNTEAFF.

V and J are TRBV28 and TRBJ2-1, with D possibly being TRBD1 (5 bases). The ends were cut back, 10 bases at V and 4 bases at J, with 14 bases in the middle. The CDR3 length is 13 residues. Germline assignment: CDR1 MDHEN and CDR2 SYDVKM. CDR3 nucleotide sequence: TGTGCCATAGACAGTCCACCTTACAATGAGCAGTTCTTC. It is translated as CAIDSPPYNEQFF.

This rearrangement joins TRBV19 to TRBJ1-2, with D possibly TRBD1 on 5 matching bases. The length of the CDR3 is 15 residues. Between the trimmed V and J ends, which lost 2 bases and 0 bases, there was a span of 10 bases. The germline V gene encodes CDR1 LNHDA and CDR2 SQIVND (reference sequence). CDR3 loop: CASSISGVPNYGYTF. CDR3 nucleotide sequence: TGTGCCAGTAGTATATCGGGGGTACCTAACTATGGCTACACCTTC.

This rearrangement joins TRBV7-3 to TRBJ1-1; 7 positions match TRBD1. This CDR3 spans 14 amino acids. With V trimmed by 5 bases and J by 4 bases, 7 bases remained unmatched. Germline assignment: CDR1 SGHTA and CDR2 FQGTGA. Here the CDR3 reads CASSPGQWVTEAFF. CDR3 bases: TGTGCCAGCAGCCCGGGACAGTGGGTCACTGAAGCTTTCTTT.

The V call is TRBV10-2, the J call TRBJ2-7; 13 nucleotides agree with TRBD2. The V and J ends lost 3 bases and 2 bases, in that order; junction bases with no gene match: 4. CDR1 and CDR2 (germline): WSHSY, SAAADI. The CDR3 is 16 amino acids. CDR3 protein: CASSEPGLAGTYEQYF. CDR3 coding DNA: TGCGCCAGCAGTGAACCGGGACTAGCGGGGACCTACGAGCAGTACTTC.

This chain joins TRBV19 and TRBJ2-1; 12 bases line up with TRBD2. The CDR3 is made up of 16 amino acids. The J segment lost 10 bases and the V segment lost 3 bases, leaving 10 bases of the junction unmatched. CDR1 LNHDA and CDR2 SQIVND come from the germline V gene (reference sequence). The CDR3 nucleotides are TGTGCCAGTAGTATCCAGGCTAGCGGGGGGGCAGGGGAGCAGTTCTTC. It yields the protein CASSIQASGGAGEQFF. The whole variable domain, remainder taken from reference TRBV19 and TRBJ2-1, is DGGITQSPKYLFRKEGQNVTLSCEQNLNHDAMYWYRQDPGQGLRLIYYSQIVNDFQKGDIAEGYSVSREKKESFPLTVTSAQKNPTAFYLCASSIQASGGAGEQFFGPGTRLTVL.

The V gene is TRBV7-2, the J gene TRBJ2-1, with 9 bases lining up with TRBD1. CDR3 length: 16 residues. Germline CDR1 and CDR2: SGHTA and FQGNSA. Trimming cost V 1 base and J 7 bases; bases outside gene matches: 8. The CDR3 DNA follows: TGTGCCAGCAGCTTAGTAGTTATGGGGACAGGGAATGAGCAGTTCTTC. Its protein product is CASSLVVMGTGNEQFF.

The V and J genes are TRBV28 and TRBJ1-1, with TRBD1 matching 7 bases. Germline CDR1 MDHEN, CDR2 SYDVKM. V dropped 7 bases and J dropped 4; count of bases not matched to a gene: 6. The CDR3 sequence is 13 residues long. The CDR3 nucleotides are TGTGCCAGCACTCGAGGGGGCGGCACTGAAGCTTTCTTT. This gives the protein CASTRGGGTEAFF. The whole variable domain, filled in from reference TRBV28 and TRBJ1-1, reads DVKVTQSSRYLVKRTGEKVFLECVQDMDHENMFWYRQDPGLGLRLIYFSYDVKMKEKGDIPEGYSVSREKKERFSLILESASTNQTSMYLCASTRGGGTEAFFGQGTRLTVV.

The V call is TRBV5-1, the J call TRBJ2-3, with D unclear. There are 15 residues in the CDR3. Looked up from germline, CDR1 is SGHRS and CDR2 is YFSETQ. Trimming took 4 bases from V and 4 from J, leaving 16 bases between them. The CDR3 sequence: CASSLRANNPDTQYF. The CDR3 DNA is TGCGCCAGCAGCCTCCGGGCCAACAACCCAGATACGCAGTATTTT. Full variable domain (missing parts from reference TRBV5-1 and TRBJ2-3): KAGVTQTPRYLIKTRGQQVTLSCSPISGHRSVSWYQQTPGQGLQFLFEYFSETQRNKGNFPGRFSGRQFSNSRSEMNVSTLELGDSALYLCASSLRANNPDTQYFGPGTRLTVL.

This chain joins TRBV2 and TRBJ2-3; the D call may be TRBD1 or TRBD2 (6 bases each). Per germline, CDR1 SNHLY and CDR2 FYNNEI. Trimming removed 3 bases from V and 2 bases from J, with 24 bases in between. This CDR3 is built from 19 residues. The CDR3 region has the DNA TGTGCCAGCAGTGACGGGGACGGATTCTGGGGGGCCTACACAGATACGCAGTATTTT. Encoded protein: CASSDGDGFWGAYTDTQYF.